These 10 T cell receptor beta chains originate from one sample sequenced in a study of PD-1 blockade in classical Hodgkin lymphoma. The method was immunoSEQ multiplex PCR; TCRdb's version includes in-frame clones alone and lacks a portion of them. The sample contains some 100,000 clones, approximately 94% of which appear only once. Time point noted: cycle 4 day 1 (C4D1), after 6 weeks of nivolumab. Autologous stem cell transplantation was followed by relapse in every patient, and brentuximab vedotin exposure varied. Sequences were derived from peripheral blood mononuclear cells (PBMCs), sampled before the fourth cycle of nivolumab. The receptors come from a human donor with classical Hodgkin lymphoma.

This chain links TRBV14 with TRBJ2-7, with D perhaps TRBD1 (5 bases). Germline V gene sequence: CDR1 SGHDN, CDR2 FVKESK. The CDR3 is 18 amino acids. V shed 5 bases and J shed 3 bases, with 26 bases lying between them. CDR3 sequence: CASSGHYMGLGSFYEQYF. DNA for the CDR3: TGTGCCAGCAGCGGACATTATATGGGCCTTGGCTCGTTCTACGAGCAGTACTTC.

The CDR3: CAWSGGEHTEAFF. Here the CDR3 DNA reads TGTGCCTGGAGCGGCGGGGAACACACTGAAGCTTTCTTT. The chain employs TRBV30 and TRBJ1-1; D is undetermined. Germline-derived CDR1 and CDR2 are GTSNPN and SVGIG (reference sequence). There are 13 residues in the CDR3. V dropped 3 bases and J dropped 3 bases, with 11 bases sitting between them.

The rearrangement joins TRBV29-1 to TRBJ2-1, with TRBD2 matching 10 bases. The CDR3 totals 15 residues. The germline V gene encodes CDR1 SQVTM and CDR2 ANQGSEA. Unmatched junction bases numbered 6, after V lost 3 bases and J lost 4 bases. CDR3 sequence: CSVEAPSGSYNEQFF. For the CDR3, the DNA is TGCAGCGTTGAGGCCCCTAGCGGGAGTTACAATGAGCAGTTCTTC.

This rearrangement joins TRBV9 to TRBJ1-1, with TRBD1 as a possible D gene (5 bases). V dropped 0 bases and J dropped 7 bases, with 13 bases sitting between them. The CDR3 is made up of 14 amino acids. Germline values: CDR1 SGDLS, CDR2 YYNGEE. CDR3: CASSVDQGVGEAFF. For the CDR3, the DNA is TGTGCCAGCAGCGTAGATCAGGGTGTGGGTGAAGCTTTCTTT.

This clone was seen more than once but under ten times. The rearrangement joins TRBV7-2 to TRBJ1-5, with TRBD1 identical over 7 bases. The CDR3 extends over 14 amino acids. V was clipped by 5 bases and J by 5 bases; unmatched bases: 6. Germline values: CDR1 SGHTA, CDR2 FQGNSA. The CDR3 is CASSTGDRYQPQHF. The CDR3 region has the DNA TGTGCCAGCAGCACAGGGGATAGGTATCAGCCCCAGCATTTT.

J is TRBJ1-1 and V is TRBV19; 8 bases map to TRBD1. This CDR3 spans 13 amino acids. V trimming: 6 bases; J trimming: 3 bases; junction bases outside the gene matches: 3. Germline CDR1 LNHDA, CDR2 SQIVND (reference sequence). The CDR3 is CASSSTGDTEAFF. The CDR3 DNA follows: TGTGCCAGTAGCTCGACAGGGGACACTGAAGCTTTCTTT.

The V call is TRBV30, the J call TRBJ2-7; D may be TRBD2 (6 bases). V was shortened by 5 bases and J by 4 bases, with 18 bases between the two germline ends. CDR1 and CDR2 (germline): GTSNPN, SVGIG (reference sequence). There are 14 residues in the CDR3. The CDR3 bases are TGTGCCTGGGGCGGGGATTTGAAGGGGTACGAGCAGTACTTC. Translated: CAWGGDLKGYEQYF.

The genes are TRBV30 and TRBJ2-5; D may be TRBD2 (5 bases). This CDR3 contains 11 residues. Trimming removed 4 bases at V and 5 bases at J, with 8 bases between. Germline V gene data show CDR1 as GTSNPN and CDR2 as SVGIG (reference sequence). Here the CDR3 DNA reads TGTGCCTGGATGGGAGCGGAGACCCAGTACTTC. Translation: CAWMGAETQYF.

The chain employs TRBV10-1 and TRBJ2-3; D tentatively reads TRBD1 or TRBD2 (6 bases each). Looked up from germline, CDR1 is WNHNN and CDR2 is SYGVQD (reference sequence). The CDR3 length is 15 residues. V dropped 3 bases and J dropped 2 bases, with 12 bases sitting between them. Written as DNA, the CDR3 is TGCGCCAGCAGTGAAGGGGGGTCAGCCACAGATACGCAGTATTTT. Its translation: CASSEGGSATDTQYF.

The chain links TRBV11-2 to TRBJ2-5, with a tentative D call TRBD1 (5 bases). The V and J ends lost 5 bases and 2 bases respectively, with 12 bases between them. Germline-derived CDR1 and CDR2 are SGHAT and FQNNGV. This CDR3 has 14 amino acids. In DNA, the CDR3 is TGTGCCAGCAGCCGGAGTCGACAGCAAGAGACCCAGTACTTC. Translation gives CASSRSRQQETQYF.